The 30 T cell receptor beta chains reported below all come from one sample, sequenced in a study of CD8 T cells in ankylosing spondylitis. TCRdb reanalysed the 5' RACE reads using MiXCR and keeps one entry per CDR3 protein. The sample includes 100,000 to 150,000 distinct CDR3 sequences, about an eighth of them seen just once. The sample taken for sequencing was blood, either unsorted or a sorted T cell fraction (not recorded which). These receptors originate from a female donor with ankylosing spondylitis or in good health (not recorded which).

This rearrangement joins TRBV6-4 to TRBJ1-3; 7 bases are a match to TRBD1. Trimming took 2 bases from V and 8 from J; bases not matched to a gene: 6. Per germline, CDR1 MRHNA and CDR2 SNTAGT. This CDR3 region has 14 residues. This CDR3 is CASSDGRGEHTIYF. CDR3 nucleotides: TGTGCCAGCAGTGACGGCAGGGGGGAGCACACCATATATTTT.

This clonotype was observed a few times. This rearrangement joins TRBV20-1 to TRBJ2-7, with TRBD2 matching over 8 bases. Germline values: CDR1 DFQATT, CDR2 SNEGSKA (reference sequence). After removal of 6 bases from V and 2 bases from J, the junction contained 12 bases not matched to a gene. The CDR3 sequence is 15 residues long. CDR3 region: CSAPAPGLEAYEQYF. The CDR3 nucleotides read TGCAGTGCCCCTGCACCGGGACTAGAAGCCTACGAGCAGTACTTC.

This clonotype was detected many times. This sequence joins TRBV28 and TRBJ1-2; 7 bases agree with TRBD1. J lost 5 bases, V lost 6 bases, and 6 bases had no gene match. In germline, CDR1 is MDHEN, CDR2 SYDVKM. This CDR3 region has 13 residues. CDR3 amino acids: CASRLTGTYGYTF. CDR3 in DNA: TGTGCCAGCAGACTGACAGGGACATATGGCTACACCTTC.

Of note for this clonotype: A much bigger clone sits one base away, suggesting this may be a read error. The chain joins TRBV20-1 to TRBJ2-7, with D maybe TRBD1 (6 bases). Germline loops: CDR1 DFQATT, CDR2 SNEGSKA (reference sequence). The CDR3 loop spans 13 amino acids. The CDR3 loop is CNATHRVPDEQYF. The DNA for the CDR3 is TGCAATGCTACTCACAGGGTCCCCGACGAGCAGTACTTC.

This clonotype showed up just a few times. The genes are TRBV5-1 and TRBJ2-1; no clear D. V shed 1 base and J shed 3 bases, with 8 bases lying between them. CDR1 and CDR2 from the germline V gene are SGHRS and YFSETQ. The CDR3 length is 14 residues. CDR3 loop: CASSLSADYNEQFF. CDR3 nucleotides: TGCGCCAGCAGCTTGTCTGCGGACTACAATGAGCAGTTCTTC.

This clonotype occurred a few times. This chain links TRBV19 with TRBJ2-1, with 10 bases fitting TRBD2. Germline V gene lookup returns CDR1 LNHDA and CDR2 SQIVND (reference sequence). There are 17 residues in the CDR3. Trimming took 7 bases from V and 8 from J; bases not matched to a gene: 17. CDR3 in DNA: TGTGCCAGTACCCCGGTTGCTAGCGGGAGTCTTTTCCATGAGCAGTTCTTC. It codes for CASTPVASGSLFHEQFF.

This clonotype was counted at least ten times. This chain connects TRBV6-1 to TRBJ1-2; weak D call: TRBD1 (6 bases). This CDR3 contains 13 residues. Germline V lookup: CDR1 MNHNS, CDR2 SASEGT. V was trimmed by 6 bases and J by 3 bases, leaving 11 bases between them. Written as DNA, the CDR3 is TGTGCCAGCAGAGAACAGGGCTACTATGGCTACACCTTC. The encoded protein is CASREQGYYGYTF.

The table lists this clonotype with a count of one. A much bigger clone sits one base away, suggesting this may be a read error. CDR3 sequence (DNA): TGTGCCAGCAGCCCCCGAGGGACAGTCAATTCAGCCCTCCACTTT. As protein: CASSPRGTVNSALHF. The chain employs TRBV9 and TRBJ1-6; 7 nucleotides agree with TRBD1. The CDR3 is 15 amino acids. Germline V gene data show CDR1 as SGDLS and CDR2 as YYNGEE. The complete variable domain, with remaining parts taken from reference TRBV9 and TRBJ1-6, reads DSGVTQTPKHLITATGQRVTLRCSPRSGDLSVYWYQQSLDQGLQFLIQYYNGEERAKGNILERFSAQQFPDLHSELNLSSLELGDSALYFCASSPRGTVNSALHFGNGTRLTVT.

The rearrangement uses TRBV5-1 and TRBJ2-7; TRBD1 agrees at 10 bases. CDR3 length: 19 residues. Germline lookup yields CDR1 SGHRS and CDR2 YFSETQ. Losses at the gene ends were 3 bases for V and 3 bases for J; bases not matched to a gene: 18. CDR3 nucleotides: TGCGCCAGCAGCTCAATCCTGACAGGGGGCTCCTCTAAACGCTACGAGCAGTACTTC. As protein: CASSSILTGGSSKRYEQYF.

J is TRBJ2-7 and V is TRBV20-1; 7 bases line up with TRBD1. CDR1 is DFQATT and CDR2 is SNEGSKA in the germline V gene (reference sequence). Trimming removed 2 bases from V and 7 bases from J; junction bases left unmatched: 2. The CDR3 totals 11 residues. The CDR3 protein is CSARSGGEQYF. As DNA, the CDR3 is TGCAGTGCTAGATCAGGGGGTGAGCAGTACTTC.

This chain joins TRBV25-1 and TRBJ2-2; TRBD2 matches 9 bases. CDR3 length: 18 residues. V dropped 1 base and J dropped 4; count of bases not matched to a gene: 10. Looked up from germline, CDR1 is MGHDK and CDR2 is SYGVNS. This CDR3 is CASSESPAGGAVTGELFF. CDR3 bases: TGTGCCAGCAGTGAATCCCCAGCGGGAGGTGCGGTCACCGGGGAGCTGTTTTTT.

This clonotype was seen at least ten times. The rearrangement joins TRBV5-1 to TRBJ1-5; D is uncertain. Germline V gene sequence: CDR1 SGHRS, CDR2 YFSETQ. The CDR3 consists of 15 residues. V was clipped by 1 base and J by 2 bases, with 10 bases between them. CDR3 region: CASSLSSGRNQPQHF. In nucleotides, the CDR3 is TGCGCCAGCAGCTTGTCATCCGGGCGCAATCAGCCCCAGCATTTT.

In its sample, this clonotype was seen many times. The gene calls are TRBV28 and TRBJ2-6; a weak D match, TRBD1 (5 bases). The germline V gene encodes CDR1 MDHEN and CDR2 SYDVKM. There are 14 residues in the CDR3. Between the trimmed V and J ends, which lost 6 bases and 3 bases, there was a span of 9 bases. The CDR3 bases are TGTGCCAGCAGGCAGGGATATGGGGCCAACGTCCTGACTTTC. Its protein is CASRQGYGANVLTF.

This clonotype was detected ten times or more. This chain joins TRBV20-1 and TRBJ2-5, with D possibly being TRBD1 (5 bases). V lost 0 bases and J lost 1, with 15 bases in between. The V gene's germline CDR1 is DFQATT and CDR2 SNEGSKA (reference sequence). This CDR3 spans 16 amino acids. The CDR3 protein is CSARDLFQGPQETQYF. The DNA for the CDR3 is TGCAGTGCTAGAGATCTTTTTCAGGGTCCCCAAGAGACCCAGTACTTC.

This clonotype occurred many times. The V call is TRBV24-1, the J call TRBJ2-1; 7 positions match TRBD2. The CDR3 has 14 residues. The trim removed 5 bases at V and 5 bases at J, leaving 5 bases unmatched. CDR1 is KGHDR and CDR2 is SFDVKD in the germline V gene. The CDR3 bases are TGTGCCACCAGTGGGTCTAGCGGAAACAATGAGCAGTTCTTC. Translated, it gives CATSGSSGNNEQFF.

There are many counts of this clonotype. The V and J genes are TRBV12-3 or TRBV12-4 and TRBJ2-5, with D possibly TRBD2 on 6 matching bases. The CDR3 covers 13 residues. V was clipped by 3 bases and J by 4 bases, with 9 bases between them. The CDR3 loop is CASSFRGRETQYF. The CDR3 nucleotides read TGTGCCAGCAGTTTCCGGGGGAGAGAGACCCAGTACTTC.

This clonotype appeared a few times. Here the CDR3 reads CSAINERGPYTGELFF. DNA for the CDR3: TGCAGTGCTATTAATGAGCGGGGGCCATACACCGGGGAGCTGTTTTTT. The J gene is TRBJ2-2, the V gene TRBV20-1; 8 bases are shared with TRBD2. Trimming removed 4 bases from V and 3 bases from J; junction bases left unmatched: 10. The CDR3 is 16 residues long. Germline lookup yields CDR1 DFQATT and CDR2 SNEGSKA (reference sequence).

A few counts support this clonotype. This chain joins TRBV19 and TRBJ2-1; 9 bases agree with TRBD1. Germline values: CDR1 LNHDA, CDR2 SQIVND (reference sequence). V gave up 10 bases and J gave up 5 bases; unmatched junction bases: 9. The CDR3 is 14 amino acids. CDR3 bases: TGTGCCACCTCGAGGACAGGGGCTGACAATGAGCAGTTCTTC. As protein: CATSRTGADNEQFF.

The table lists this clonotype with many counts. The chain carries TRBV20-1 and TRBJ2-3; 10 bases are shared with TRBD1. Per the germline V gene, CDR1 is DFQATT and CDR2 is SNEGSKA (reference sequence). Trimming cost V 0 bases and J 8 bases; bases outside gene matches: 11. The CDR3 sequence is 16 residues long. This CDR3 reads CSARDFRDRGSSTQYF. DNA for the CDR3: TGCAGTGCTAGAGATTTTCGGGACAGGGGATCAAGTACGCAGTATTTT.

This clonotype has just a few counts. The genes are TRBV5-4 and TRBJ1-1; the D gene is possibly TRBD1 (6 bases). Germline CDR1 and CDR2: SGHNT and YYREEE (reference sequence). The CDR3 is 15 residues long. Trimming removed 0 bases at V and 4 bases at J, with 13 bases between. CDR3 loop: CASSLAGGRATEAFF. For the CDR3, the DNA is TGTGCCAGCAGCTTGGCCGGGGGCCGGGCCACTGAAGCTTTCTTT.

This clonotype was recorded many times. The V and J genes are TRBV6-1 and TRBJ2-1, with D perhaps matching TRBD2 (5 bases). Trimming stripped 4 bases from V and 5 bases from J, with 9 bases between. This CDR3 has 13 amino acids. Germline values: CDR1 MNHNS, CDR2 SASEGT. CDR3 in amino acids: CASSGGANNEQFF. The CDR3 DNA reads TGTGCCAGCAGTGGGGGAGCAAACAATGAGCAGTTCTTC.

The table lists this clonotype with many counts. The rearrangement uses TRBV12-3 or TRBV12-4 and TRBJ1-2, with D perhaps TRBD1 (5 bases). The CDR3 contains 11 residues. Trimming pared 6 bases from V and 8 bases from J, leaving 10 bases between. CDR3 sequence (DNA): TGTGCCAGCAGGTCTAGGGGCGGCTACACCTTC. This translates into CASRSRGGYTF.

The V gene is TRBV12-3 or TRBV12-4, the J gene TRBJ1-5; D uncertain. The V end was cut by 3 bases, the J end by 6 bases, with 6 bases between. This CDR3 spans 12 amino acids. CDR3 nucleotide sequence: TGTGCCAGCAGTTTTAGTTCTCAGCCCCAGCATTTT. This gives the protein CASSFSSQPQHF.

This clonotype was seen many times. The chain combines TRBV19 with TRBJ2-5; D perhaps matches TRBD1 (5 bases). The V and J ends lost 2 bases and 2 bases respectively, with 18 bases between them. There are 17 residues in the CDR3. Germline CDR1 is LNHDA and CDR2 is SQIVND (reference sequence). CDR3: CASSINIRAGRQETQYF. For the CDR3, the DNA is TGTGCCAGTAGTATAAATATTCGGGCAGGGCGACAAGAGACCCAGTACTTC.

This clonotype appeared many times. This rearrangement joins TRBV5-1 to TRBJ2-2; D is unclear. V was clipped by 0 bases and J by 4 bases, with 7 bases between them. Germline lookup yields CDR1 SGHRS and CDR2 YFSETQ. The CDR3 covers 14 residues. The CDR3 DNA follows: TGCGCCAGCAGCTTGGCACAGCTCACCGGGGAGCTGTTTTTT. Translating it yields CASSLAQLTGELFF.

The sample holds many counts of this clonotype. J is TRBJ2-2 and V is TRBV25-1; TRBD2 agrees at 7 bases. Per germline, CDR1 MGHDK and CDR2 SYGVNS. V gave up 7 bases and J gave up 1 base; unmatched junction bases: 6. CDR3 length equals 15 residues. CDR3 nucleotides: TGTGCCAGCAAAGGGGAGGGGAGGAACACCGGGGAGCTGTTTTTT. This encodes CASKGEGRNTGELFF.

This clonotype appeared many times. The CDR3 sequence: CAWSVQGNSPLHF. CDR3 nucleotides: TGTGCCTGGAGTGTACAAGGAAATTCACCCCTCCACTTT. The gene calls are TRBV30 and TRBJ1-6, with D unclear. The V gene's germline CDR1 is GTSNPN and CDR2 SVGIG (reference sequence). V lost 0 bases and J 7 bases, leaving 7 bases between the germline ends. CDR3 length: 13 amino acids.

This clonotype is termed medium-sized (0.01 to 0.1%). V is TRBV6-5 and J is TRBJ2-7; tentative D call: TRBD1 (5 bases). This CDR3 contains 14 residues. CDR1 MNHEY and CDR2 SVGAGI come from the germline V gene. With 10 bases removed from V and 3 bases from J, the gap between germline ends came to 19 bases. In DNA, the CDR3 is TGTGCCACCGCGCAGGGTACCTCGGGCTACGAGCAGTACTTC. This codes for CATAQGTSGYEQYF.

This clonotype occurred many times. The V call is TRBV20-1, the J call TRBJ2-2; possibly TRBD2 for D (7 bases). Germline V gene lookup returns CDR1 DFQATT and CDR2 SNEGSKA (reference sequence). Trimming took off 1 base at V and 3 bases at J, with 9 bases between the two ends. This CDR3 is 14 amino acids long. The CDR3 reads CSARGEGDTGELFF. CDR3 nucleotides: TGCAGTGCTAGAGGGGAGGGGGACACCGGGGAGCTGTTTTTT.

This clonotype was found a few times. The rearrangement links TRBV12-3 or TRBV12-4 to TRBJ2-3, with D possibly being TRBD1 (7 bases). V gave up 6 bases and J gave up 9 bases, with 13 bases separating them. CDR3 size: 12 residues. The CDR3, as DNA: TGTGCCAGCAGCACCCAGGGGGGCACGCAGTATTTT. Protein: CASSTQGGTQYF.